This TCR beta chain came from a study of vaccination effects on CD4 cells after COVID-19. On the study more broadly: Viral peptide pools were used in the ViraFEST assay to expand antigen-specific CD4+ T cells, and sequencing came afterward.

On roughly day 10 of culture, CD4+ T cells were separated out. Participants received two doses of either the BNT162b2 or mRNA-1273 vaccine. Absence of prior SARS-CoV-2 infection characterized the vaccine recipients, who showed negative nucleocapsid antibodies. On both days 3 and 7, half of the culture medium was replaced with IL-2 medium. The CDR3 is made up of 13 amino acids. Germline V gene lookup returns CDR1 ENHRY and CDR2 SYGVKD. The ends lost 10 bases at V and 6 bases at J; junction bases unmatched: 10. Sequencing was performed with immunoSEQ multiplex PCR; in TCRdb, only in-frame clones are kept and a portion is missing. The sample lists 45,000 to 55,000 clones, 60% to 75% occurring once. In the case of this clone: Its antigen remains unidentified.

Sequences were derived from CD4+ T cells from PBMCs cultured without peptide, sampled after COVID-19 vaccination. The source is a human donor who received a COVID-19 vaccine. This chain connects TRBV10-3 to TRBJ1-1, with 8 nucleotides matching TRBD1. The CDR3 bases are TGTGCCAGCGTTCCAGGACAGGGACCTGAAGCTTTCTTT. This codes for CASVPGQGPEAFF.